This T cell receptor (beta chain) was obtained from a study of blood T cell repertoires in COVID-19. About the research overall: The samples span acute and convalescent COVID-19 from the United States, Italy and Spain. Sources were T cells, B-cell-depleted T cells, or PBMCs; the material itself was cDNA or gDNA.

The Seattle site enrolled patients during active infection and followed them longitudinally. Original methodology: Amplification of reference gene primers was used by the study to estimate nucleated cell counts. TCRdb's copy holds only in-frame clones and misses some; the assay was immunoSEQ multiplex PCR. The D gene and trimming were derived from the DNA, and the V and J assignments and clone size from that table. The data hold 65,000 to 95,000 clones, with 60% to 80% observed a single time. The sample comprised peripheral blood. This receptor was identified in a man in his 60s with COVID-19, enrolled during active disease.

The CDR3 sequence: CASSITGAEAFF. CDR3 nucleotide sequence: TGTGCCAGCAGCATAACAGGGGCTGAAGCTTTCTTT. This rearrangement joins TRBV12-3 or TRBV12-4 to TRBJ1-1, with 7 bases identical to TRBD1. The CDR3 has 12 amino acids. With 6 bases clipped from V and 6 bases from J, the junction kept 4 bases outside the gene matches.